This T cell receptor beta chain was profiled in a study of T cells in Graves' hyperthyroidism and ophthalmopathy. Study-wide results and caveats: Ophthalmopathy stood apart from stable hyperthyroidism in a 13 V-J model.

RNA transcripts yielded amplified TCR beta CDR3 regions. HTBI primers were used for first-round RT-PCR of the TCR CDR3. TCRdb called the multiplex PCR reads again in MiXCR, with one record for every CDR3 protein. The sample lists around 720,000 distinct CDR3 sequences; 30% to 40% were seen once. Recently diagnosed hyperthyroidism of less than 2 months' duration affected patients aged 18 to 65. A patient was excluded if there was uncontrolled infection, other autoimmune disease, pregnancy or lactation. Isolation of PBMCs was performed on around 9.8 ml fresh peripheral blood. This clonotype has ten or more counts. The antigen remains unidentified. What was sequenced was blood. This receptor was taken from a woman in her forties with Graves' hyperthyroidism.

The CDR3 region is CASSQGQGEDGYTF. Here the CDR3 DNA reads TGTGCCAGCAGCCAGGGACAGGGAGAGGATGGCTACACCTTC. The chain recombines TRBV12-3 or TRBV12-4 with TRBJ1-2; 9 bases line up with TRBD1. The J segment lost 6 bases and the V segment lost 6 bases, leaving 8 bases of the junction unmatched. The CDR3 sequence is 14 residues long.